This section outlines one T cell receptor beta chain sequence together with its context. Authors' analysis steps: The authors estimated nucleated cell counts from reference gene primer amplification. This table comes from immunoSEQ multiplex PCR, and its TCRdb copy is limited to in-frame clones, with some not included. The DNA was the basis for D and trimming; V, J and clone size are from that table. The repertoire holds more than 85,000 clones, around 81% seen once, with roughly 4% in the top ten. The data were taken from a study of blood T cell repertoires in COVID-19. At the level of the study: PBMCs, B-cell-depleted T cells, or T cells provided the cDNA or gDNA that made up the material.

CDR1 and CDR2 from the germline V gene are SGHNT and YENEEA. Germline trimming cut 5 bases from V and 3 bases from J; bases unmatched to any gene: 6. The CDR3 length is 15 residues. J is TRBJ2-2 and V is TRBV11-3, with 7 bases identical to TRBD1. This TCR was recovered from a man in his 60s with acute or convalescent COVID-19. The specimen was peripheral blood. The chain's CDR3 is CASSHRTGYTGELFF. DNA of the CDR3: TGTGCCAGCAGCCATCGGACAGGATACACCGGGGAGCTGTTTTTT.